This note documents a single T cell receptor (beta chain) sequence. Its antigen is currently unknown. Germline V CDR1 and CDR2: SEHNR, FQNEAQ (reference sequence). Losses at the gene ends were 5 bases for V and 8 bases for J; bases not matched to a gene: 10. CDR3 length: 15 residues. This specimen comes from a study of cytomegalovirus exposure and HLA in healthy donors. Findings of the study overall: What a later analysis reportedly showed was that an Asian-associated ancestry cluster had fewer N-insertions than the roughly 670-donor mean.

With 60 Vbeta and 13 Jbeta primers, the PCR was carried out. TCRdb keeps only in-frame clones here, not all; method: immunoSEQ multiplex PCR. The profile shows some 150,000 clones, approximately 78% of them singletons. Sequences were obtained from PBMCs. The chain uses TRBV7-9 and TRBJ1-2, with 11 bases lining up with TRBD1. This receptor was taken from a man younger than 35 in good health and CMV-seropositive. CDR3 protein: CASSQAGDRGYGYTF. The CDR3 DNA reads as TGTGCCAGCAGCCAAGCCGGGGACAGGGGGTACGGCTACACCTTC. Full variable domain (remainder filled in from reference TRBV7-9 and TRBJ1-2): DTGVSQNPRHKITKRGQNVTFRCDPISEHNRLYWYRQTLGQGPEFLTYFQNEAQLEKSRLLSDRFSAERPKGSFSTLEIQRTEQGDSAMYLCASSQAGDRGYGYTFGSGTRLTVV.